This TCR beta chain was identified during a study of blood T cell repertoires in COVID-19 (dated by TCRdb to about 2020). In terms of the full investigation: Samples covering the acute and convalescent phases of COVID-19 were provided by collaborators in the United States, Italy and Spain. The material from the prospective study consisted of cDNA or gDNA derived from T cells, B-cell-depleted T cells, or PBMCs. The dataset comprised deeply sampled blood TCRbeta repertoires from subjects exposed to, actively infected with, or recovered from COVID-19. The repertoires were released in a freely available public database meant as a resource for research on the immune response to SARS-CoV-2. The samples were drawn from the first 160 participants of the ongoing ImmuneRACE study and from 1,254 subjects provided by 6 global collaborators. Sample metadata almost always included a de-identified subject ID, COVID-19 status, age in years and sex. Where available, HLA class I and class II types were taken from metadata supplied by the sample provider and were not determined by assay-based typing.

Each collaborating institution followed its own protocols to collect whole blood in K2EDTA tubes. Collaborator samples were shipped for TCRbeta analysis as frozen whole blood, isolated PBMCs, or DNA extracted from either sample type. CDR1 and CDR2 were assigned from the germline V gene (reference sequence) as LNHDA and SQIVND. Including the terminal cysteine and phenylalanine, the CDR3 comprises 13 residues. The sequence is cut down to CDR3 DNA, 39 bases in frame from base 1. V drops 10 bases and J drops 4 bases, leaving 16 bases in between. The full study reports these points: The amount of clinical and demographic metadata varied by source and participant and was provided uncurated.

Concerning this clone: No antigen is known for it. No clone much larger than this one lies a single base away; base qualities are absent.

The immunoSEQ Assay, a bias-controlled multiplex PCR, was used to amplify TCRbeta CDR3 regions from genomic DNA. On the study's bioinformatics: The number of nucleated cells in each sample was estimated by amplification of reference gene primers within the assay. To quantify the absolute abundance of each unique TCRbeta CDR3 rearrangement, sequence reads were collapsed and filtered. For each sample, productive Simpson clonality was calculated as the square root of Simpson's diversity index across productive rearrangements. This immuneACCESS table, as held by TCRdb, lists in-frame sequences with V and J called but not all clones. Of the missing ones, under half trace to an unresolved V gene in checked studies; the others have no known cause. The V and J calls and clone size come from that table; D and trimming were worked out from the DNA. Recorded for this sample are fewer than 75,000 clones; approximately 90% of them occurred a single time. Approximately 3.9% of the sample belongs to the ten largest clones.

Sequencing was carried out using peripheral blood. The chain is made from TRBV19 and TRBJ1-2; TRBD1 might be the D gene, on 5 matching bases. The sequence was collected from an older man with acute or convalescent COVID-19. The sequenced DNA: TGTGCCACCAATGGGGGGAACCTCTATGGCTACACCTTC. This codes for CATNGGNLYGYTF.